The table lists the clone carrying this T cell receptor (beta chain) with many counts. Its specificity is not known. From germline, CDR1 is MNHEY and CDR2 SVGAGI. The J segment lost 4 bases and the V segment lost 0 bases, leaving 7 bases of the junction unmatched. This CDR3 comprises 16 residues. TCRdb reprocessed the 5' RACE reads with MiXCR, giving one entry per CDR3 protein. The repertoire includes 100,000 to 150,000 distinct CDR3 sequences, roughly 10% of them detected once, and 30% to 50% sits in the top ten. The record originates from a study of T cells after yellow fever vaccination. General observations from the study: Abundant clonotypes from the bulk population could contaminate FACS-sorted repertoires.

This TCR was sampled from a man aged 18 to 30 who received the YFV17D yellow fever vaccine. Material: CD8+ T cells sorted from PBMCs, obtained on the day of the yellow fever booster vaccination. The chain carries TRBV6-5 and TRBJ1-2; 8 bases agree with TRBD1. The CDR3 reads CASSYSKQGAVYGYTF. As DNA, the CDR3 is TGTGCCAGCAGTTACTCGAAGCAGGGGGCGGTCTATGGCTACACCTTC.